A selection of T cell receptor beta chains follows, all from one sample in a study of monozygotic twins with inflammatory bowel disease. TCRdb reanalyzed the 5' RACE reads and collapses them to one entry per CDR3 protein, without DNA. The specimen's table records some 300,000 distinct CDR3 sequences. The sequenced material came from blood. All receptors come from a human donor with ulcerative colitis or Crohn's disease, or a healthy co-twin of an affected twin (not recorded which). The CDR3 runs from the conserved cysteine through the conserved F or W. Each record gives: V gene, J gene, CDR3 protein.

TRBV7-2,TRBJ2-3,CASSFDRAKDTQYF
TRBV20-1,TRBJ2-7,CSASRGGLEQYF
TRBV20-1,TRBJ1-2,CSASRADSYGYTF
TRBV5-1,TRBJ1-2,CASSQETGQGYTF
TRBV6-6,TRBJ2-2,CASRWDQNTGELFF
TRBV9,TRBJ1-1,CASSVGVGPNTEAFF
TRBV5-1,TRBJ2-2,CASSPDRPGELFF
TRBV19,TRBJ2-7,CASSGNWEFDEQYF
TRBV9,TRBJ1-2,CASSGQGRNYGYTF
TRBV20-1,TRBJ1-5,CSATLQGRNQPQHF